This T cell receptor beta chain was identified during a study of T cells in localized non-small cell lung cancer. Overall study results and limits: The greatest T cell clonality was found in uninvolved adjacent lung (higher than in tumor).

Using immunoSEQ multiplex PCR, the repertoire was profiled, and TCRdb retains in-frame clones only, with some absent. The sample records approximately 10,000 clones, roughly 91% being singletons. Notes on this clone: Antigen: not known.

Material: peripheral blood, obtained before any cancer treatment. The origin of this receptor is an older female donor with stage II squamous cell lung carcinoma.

CDR3: CASSGGTGGTQYF. The DNA for the CDR3 is TGTGCCAGCAGCGGAGGGACAGGGGGTACGCAGTATTTT. The chain joins TRBV7-2 to TRBJ2-3; TRBD1 matches 11 bases. V gave up 5 bases and J gave up 8 bases; unmatched junction bases: 3. The germline V gene has CDR1 SGHTA and CDR2 FQGNSA. The CDR3 extends over 13 amino acids.